This TCR beta chain emerged from a study of identifying expanded T cells in peripheral blood. Repertoires were generated with immunoSEQ multiplex PCR, while TCRdb's copy carries only in-frame clones and drops some. The sample includes under 130,000 clones, 80% to 90% of them seen just once. The sequencing sample was made of blood. The sequence was collected from a person between 18 and 69 years old in good health.

This chain's CDR3 is CASSGLAGGSTDTQYF. The CDR3 bases are TGTGCCAGCAGCGGGTTAGCGGGGGGGAGCACAGATACGCAGTATTTT. V usage is TRBV7-9 and J usage is TRBJ2-3; the match to TRBD2 covers 11 bases. The CDR3 has 16 amino acids. With V trimmed by 5 bases and J by 0 bases, 4 bases remained unmatched. CDR1 and CDR2 from the germline V gene are SEHNR and FQNEAQ (reference sequence).